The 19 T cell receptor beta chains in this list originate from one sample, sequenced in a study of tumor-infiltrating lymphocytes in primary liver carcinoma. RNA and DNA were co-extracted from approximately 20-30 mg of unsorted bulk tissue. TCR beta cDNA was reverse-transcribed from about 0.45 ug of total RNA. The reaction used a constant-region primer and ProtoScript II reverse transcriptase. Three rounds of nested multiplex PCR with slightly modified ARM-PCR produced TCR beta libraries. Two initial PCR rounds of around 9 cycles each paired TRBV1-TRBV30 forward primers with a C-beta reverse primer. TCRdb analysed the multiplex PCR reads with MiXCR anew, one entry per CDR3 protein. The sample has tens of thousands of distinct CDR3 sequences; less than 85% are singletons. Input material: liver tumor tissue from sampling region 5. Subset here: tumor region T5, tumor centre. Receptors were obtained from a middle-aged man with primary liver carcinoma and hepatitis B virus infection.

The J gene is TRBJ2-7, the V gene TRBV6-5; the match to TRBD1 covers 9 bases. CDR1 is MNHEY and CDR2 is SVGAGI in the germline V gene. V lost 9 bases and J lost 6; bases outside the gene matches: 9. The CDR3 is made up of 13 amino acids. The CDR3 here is CASNLDRGFEQYF. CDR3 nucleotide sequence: TGTGCCAGTAACCTGGACAGGGGCTTCGAGCAGTACTTC.

In DNA form, the CDR3 reads TGCAGCGTTGACGGGATGGGGAGTCTGGATGAGCAGTTCTTC. It codes for CSVDGMGSLDEQFF. The V call is TRBV29-1, the J call TRBJ2-1; tentative D call: TRBD2 (5 bases). V dropped 3 bases and J dropped 8 bases, with 17 bases sitting between them. The germline CDR1 and CDR2 sequences are SQVTM and ANQGSEA. This CDR3 is built from 14 residues.

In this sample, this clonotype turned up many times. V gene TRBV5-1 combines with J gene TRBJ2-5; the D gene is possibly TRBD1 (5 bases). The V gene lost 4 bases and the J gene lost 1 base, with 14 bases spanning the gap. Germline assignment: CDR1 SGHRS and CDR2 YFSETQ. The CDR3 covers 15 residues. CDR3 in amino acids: CASSAQGSLQETQYF. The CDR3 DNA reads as TGCGCCAGCAGCGCCCAGGGCTCACTCCAAGAGACCCAGTACTTC.

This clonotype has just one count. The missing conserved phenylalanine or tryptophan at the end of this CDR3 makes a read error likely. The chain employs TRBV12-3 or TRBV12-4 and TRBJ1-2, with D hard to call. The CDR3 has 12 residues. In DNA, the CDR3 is TGTGCCAGCAGTTCGGAGAACTATGGTTACACCCTC. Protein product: CASSSENYGYTL.

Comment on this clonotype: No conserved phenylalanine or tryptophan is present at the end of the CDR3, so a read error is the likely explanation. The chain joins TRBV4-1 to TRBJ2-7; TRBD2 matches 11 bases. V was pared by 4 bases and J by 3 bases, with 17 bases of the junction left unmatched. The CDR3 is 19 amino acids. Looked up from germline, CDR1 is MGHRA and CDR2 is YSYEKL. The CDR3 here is CASSRRLVAGGRSGYEQYL. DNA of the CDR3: TGCGCCAGCAGCCGTAGATTGGTAGCGGGAGGGCGGTCGGGCTACGAGCAGTACCTC.

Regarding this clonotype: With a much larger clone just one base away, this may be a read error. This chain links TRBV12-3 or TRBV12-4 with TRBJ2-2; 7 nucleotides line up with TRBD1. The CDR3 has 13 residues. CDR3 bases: TGTGCCAGCAGTCCCGGGACAGCCGGGGCGCTGTTTTTT. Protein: CASSPGTAGALFF.

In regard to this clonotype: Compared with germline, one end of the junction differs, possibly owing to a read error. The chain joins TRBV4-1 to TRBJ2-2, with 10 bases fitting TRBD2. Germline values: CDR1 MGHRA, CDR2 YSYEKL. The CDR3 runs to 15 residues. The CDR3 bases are TGCACCAGCAGTCTAGCGGGAGATATCATCGGGGAGCTGTTTTTT. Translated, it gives CTSSLAGDIIGELFF.

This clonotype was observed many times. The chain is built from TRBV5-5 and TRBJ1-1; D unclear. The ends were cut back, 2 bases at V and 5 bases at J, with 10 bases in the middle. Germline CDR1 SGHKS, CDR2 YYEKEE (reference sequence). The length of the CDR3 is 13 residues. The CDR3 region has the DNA TGTGCCAGCAGCTTAGGAGGGTCGACTGAAGCTTTCTTT. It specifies CASSLGGSTEAFF.

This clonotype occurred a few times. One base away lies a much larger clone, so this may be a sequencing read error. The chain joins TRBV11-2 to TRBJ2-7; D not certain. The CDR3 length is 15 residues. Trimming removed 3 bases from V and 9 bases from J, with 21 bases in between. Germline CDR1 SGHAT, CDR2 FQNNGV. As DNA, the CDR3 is TGTGCCAGCAGCTTGGTATCTTTGTCTCAGGACGGGCAGTACTTC. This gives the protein CASSLVSLSQDGQYF.

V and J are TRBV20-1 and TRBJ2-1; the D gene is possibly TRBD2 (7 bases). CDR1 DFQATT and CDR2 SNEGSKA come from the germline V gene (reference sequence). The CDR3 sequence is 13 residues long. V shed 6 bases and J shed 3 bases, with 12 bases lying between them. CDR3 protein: CSARGANYNEQFF. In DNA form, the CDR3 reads TGCAGTGCCCGGGGGGCAAACTACAATGAGCAGTTCTTC.

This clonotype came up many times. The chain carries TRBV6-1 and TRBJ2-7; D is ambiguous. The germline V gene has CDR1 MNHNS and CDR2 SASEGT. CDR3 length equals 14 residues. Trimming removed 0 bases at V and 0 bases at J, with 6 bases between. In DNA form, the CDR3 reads TGTGCCAGCAGTGAAGCGTCACTCTCCTACGAGCAGTACTTC. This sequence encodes CASSEASLSYEQYF.

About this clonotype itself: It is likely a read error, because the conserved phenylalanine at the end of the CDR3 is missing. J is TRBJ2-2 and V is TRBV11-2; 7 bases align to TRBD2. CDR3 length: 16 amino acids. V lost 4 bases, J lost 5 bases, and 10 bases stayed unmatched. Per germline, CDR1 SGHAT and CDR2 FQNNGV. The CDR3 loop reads CASSSVALAETGELFC. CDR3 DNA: TGTGCCAGCAGCTCAGTGGCGCTAGCGGAAACCGGGGAGCTGTTTTGT.

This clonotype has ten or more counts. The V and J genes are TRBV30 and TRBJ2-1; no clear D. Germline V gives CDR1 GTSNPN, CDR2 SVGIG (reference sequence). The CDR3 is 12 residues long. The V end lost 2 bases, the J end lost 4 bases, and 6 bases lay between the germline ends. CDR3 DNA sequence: TGTGCCTGGAGTTTGCGATACAATGAGCAGTTCTTC. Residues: CAWSLRYNEQFF.

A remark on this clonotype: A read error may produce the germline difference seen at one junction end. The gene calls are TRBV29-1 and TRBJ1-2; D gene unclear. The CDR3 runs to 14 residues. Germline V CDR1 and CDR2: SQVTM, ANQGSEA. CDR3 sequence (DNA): TGCAGCGTTCGAGGGAGGGTAACTGATTATGGCTACAGCTTC. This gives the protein CSVRGRVTDYGYSF.

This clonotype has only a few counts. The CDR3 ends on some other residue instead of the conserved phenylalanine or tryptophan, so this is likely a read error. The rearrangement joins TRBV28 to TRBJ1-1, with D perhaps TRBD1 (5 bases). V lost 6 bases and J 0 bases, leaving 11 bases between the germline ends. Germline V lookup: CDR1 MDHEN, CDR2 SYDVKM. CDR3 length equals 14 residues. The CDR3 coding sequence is TGTGCCAGCAGACCCGGGACGGTGAACACTGAAGCTTTCTCT. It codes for CASRPGTVNTEAFS.

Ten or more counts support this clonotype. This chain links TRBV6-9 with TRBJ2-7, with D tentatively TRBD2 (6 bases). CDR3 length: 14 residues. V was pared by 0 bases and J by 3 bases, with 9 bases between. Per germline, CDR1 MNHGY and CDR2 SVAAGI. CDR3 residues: CASSYSGRDYEQYF. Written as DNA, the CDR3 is TGTGCCAGCAGTTATTCGGGGCGGGACTACGAGCAGTACTTC.

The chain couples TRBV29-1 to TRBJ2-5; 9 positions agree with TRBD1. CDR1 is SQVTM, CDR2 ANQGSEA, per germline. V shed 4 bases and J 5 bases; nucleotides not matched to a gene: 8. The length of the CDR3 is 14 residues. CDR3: CSVVGTGTHETQYF. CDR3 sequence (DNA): TGCAGCGTTGTTGGGACAGGGACCCATGAGACCCAGTACTTC.

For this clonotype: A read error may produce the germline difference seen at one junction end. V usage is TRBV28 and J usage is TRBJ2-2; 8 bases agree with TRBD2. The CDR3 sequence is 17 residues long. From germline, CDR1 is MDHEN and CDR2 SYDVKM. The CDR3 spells CTSSSLAGGSRPGELFF. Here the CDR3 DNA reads TGTACCAGCAGCTCTCTTGCGGGAGGTAGTCGCCCCGGGGAGCTGTTCTTT. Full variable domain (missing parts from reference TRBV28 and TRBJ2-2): DVKVTQSSRYLVKRTGEKVFLECVQDMDHENMFWYRQDPGLGLRLIYFSYDVKMKEKGDIPEGYSVSREKKERFSLILESASTNQTSMYLCTSSSLAGGSRPGELFFGEGSRLTVL.

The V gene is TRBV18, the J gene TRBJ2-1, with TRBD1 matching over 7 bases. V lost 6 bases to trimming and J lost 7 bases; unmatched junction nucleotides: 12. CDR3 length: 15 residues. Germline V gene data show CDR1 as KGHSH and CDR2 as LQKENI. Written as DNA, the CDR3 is TGTGCCAGCTCCATAGACAGGGTATTTATTAATGAGCAGTTCTTC. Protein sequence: CASSIDRVFINEQFF.